This TCR beta chain stems from a study of T cell responses to AZD1222 COVID-19 vaccine. The assay was immunoSEQ multiplex PCR, and TCRdb's table has in-frame clones only and misses some. The sample has around 120,000 clones, more than 85% seen once. Trimming left V 1 base short and J 3 bases short, with 9 bases between. The CDR3 has 14 residues. Germline V gene lookup returns CDR1 SGHVS and CDR2 FQNEAQ. Sequences were derived from peripheral blood, sampled 28 days after the second AZD1222 dose. The source of this sequence is an adult who received the AZD1222 COVID-19 vaccine. This chain uses TRBV7-8 with TRBJ1-2; D not resolved. The DNA of the CDR3 is TGTGCCAGCAGCTTAGGAGGGTCGGACTATGGCTACACCTTC. Translation: CASSLGGSDYGYTF. Variable domain in full (rest from reference TRBV7-8 and TRBJ1-2): GAGVSQSPRYKVAKRGQDVALRCDPISGHVSLFWYQQALGQGPEFLTYFQNEAQLDKSGLPSDRFFAERPEGSVSTLKIQRTQQEDSAVYLCASSLGGSDYGYTFGSGTRLTVV.